The clone carrying this T cell receptor (beta chain) was recorded a few times. Its cognate antigen is unknown. This entry belongs to a study of response to subunit inactivated influenza vaccine. Study-wide points: That few new T cells are recruited by each seasonal influenza vaccination was the authors' suggestion.

Looked up from germline, CDR1 is SGHTA and CDR2 is FQGNSA. This CDR3 is built from 13 residues. With 1 base removed from V and 11 bases from J, the gap between germline ends came to 9 bases. Each CDR3 protein is one row after TCRdb ran MiXCR on the RT-PCR reads. The data show about 650,000 distinct CDR3 sequences, with 11% to 15% seen just once and roughly 7.2% held by the top ten. The gene calls are TRBV7-2 and TRBJ1-6, with D perhaps TRBD1 (5 bases). This receptor was identified in a man aged 50-59 years who received an inactivated influenza vaccine. The sample in question was PBMCs from blood, obtained less than 15 days before vaccination. The CDR3 loop is CASSLGGTAPLHF. CDR3 bases: TGTGCCAGCAGCTTAGGGGGGACTGCACCCCTCCACTTT. The whole variable domain, remainder taken from reference TRBV7-2 and TRBJ1-6, is GAGVSQSPSNKVTEKGKDVELRCDPISGHTALYWYRQSLGQGLEFLIYFQGNSAPDKSGLPSDRFSAERTGGSVSTLTIQRTQQEDSAVYLCASSLGGTAPLHFGNGTRLTVT.